The clone carrying this T cell receptor beta chain appeared a few times. Its antigen is still unknown. The data stem from a study of T cells in Graves' hyperthyroidism and ophthalmopathy. Overall study: Before any treatment, at initial diagnosis, peripheral blood was collected.

Study-level findings and limits: Ophthalmopathy was model-predicted a median approximately six months pre-onset.

The source material, RNA transcripts, was used to amplify TCR beta CDR3 regions. HTBI primers were the set used in a first-round RT-PCR of the TCR CDR3. TCRdb reprocessed the multiplex PCR reads via MiXCR and lists one record per CDR3 protein. Here the sample spans about 360,000 distinct CDR3 sequences, about a fifth being singletons. This CDR3 region has 14 residues. Germline V gene sequence: CDR1 SGHTA, CDR2 FQGTGA. Deletions cut 2 bases from V and 4 bases from J, with 8 bases between. The sequenced material came from blood. J is TRBJ2-2 and V is TRBV7-3; D remains unclear. The TCR was taken from a woman in her late teens or twenties with Graves' hyperthyroidism. CDR3: CASSLSGPTGELFF. The CDR3 bases are TGTGCCAGCAGCTTATCCGGCCCCACCGGGGAGCTGTTTTTT.